A single sample gave rise to the 2 T cell receptor beta chains below, sequenced in a study of T cell responses to AZD1222 COVID-19 vaccine. Profiled with immunoSEQ multiplex PCR; TCRdb holds only in-frame clones, not every one. The sample records 90,000 to 120,000 clones, 80% to 95% being singletons. The material was peripheral blood, obtained 28 days after the second AZD1222 dose. These receptor sequences come from an adult who received the AZD1222 COVID-19 vaccine.

The rearrangement links TRBV29-1 to TRBJ2-2; 7 bases are shared with TRBD1. After removal of 6 bases from V and 0 bases from J, the junction contained 4 bases not matched to a gene. This CDR3 has 14 amino acids. Per the germline V gene, CDR1 is SQVTM and CDR2 is ANQGSEA. The CDR3 nucleotides are TGCAGCGTGTGGACAGGCGCGAACACCGGGGAGCTGTTTTTT. The encoded protein is CSVWTGANTGELFF.

V gene TRBV5-4 combines with J gene TRBJ2-3, with 8 bases identical to TRBD2. CDR3 length equals 17 residues. Germline V gene lookup returns CDR1 SGHNT and CDR2 YYREEE (reference sequence). V lost 2 bases to trimming and J lost 1 base; unmatched junction nucleotides: 9. CDR3 nucleotide sequence: TGTGCCAGCAGCTTCGGGGGGGCTAGGCAGGGCACAGATACGCAGTATTTT. This codes for CASSFGGARQGTDTQYF. Complete variable domain (other parts from reference TRBV5-4 and TRBJ2-3): ETGVTQSPTHLIKTRGQQVTLRCSSQSGHNTVSWYQQALGQGPQFIFQYYREEENGRGNFPPRFSGLQFPNYSSELNVNALELDDSALYLCASSFGGARQGTDTQYFGPGTRLTVL.